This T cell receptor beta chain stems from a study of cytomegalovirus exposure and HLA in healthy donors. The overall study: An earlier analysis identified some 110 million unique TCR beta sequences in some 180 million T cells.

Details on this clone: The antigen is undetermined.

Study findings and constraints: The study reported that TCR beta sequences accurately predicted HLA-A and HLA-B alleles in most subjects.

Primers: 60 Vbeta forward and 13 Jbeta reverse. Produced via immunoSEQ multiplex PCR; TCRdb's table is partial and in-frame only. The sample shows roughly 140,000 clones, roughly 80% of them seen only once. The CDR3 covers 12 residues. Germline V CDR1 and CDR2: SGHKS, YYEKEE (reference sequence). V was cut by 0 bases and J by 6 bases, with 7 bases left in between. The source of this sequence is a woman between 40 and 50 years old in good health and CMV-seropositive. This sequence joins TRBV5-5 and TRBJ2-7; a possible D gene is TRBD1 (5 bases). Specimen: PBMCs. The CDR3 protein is CASSLVRGEQYF. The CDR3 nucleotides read TGTGCCAGCAGCTTGGTTAGGGGCGAGCAGTACTTC.